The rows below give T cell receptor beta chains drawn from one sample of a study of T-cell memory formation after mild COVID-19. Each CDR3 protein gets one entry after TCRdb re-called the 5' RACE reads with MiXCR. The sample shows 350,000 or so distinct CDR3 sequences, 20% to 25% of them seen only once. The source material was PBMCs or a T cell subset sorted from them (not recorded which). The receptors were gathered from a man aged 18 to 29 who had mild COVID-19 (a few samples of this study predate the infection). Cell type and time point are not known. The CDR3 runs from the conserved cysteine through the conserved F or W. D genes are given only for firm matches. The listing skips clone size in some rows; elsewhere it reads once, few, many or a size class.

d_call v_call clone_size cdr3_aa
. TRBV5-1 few CASRQAGRGAFF
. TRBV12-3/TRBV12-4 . CASSFLAGANVLTF
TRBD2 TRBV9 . CASSVGGGAWEQFF
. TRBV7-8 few CASSLGGEDPQHF
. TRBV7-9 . CASSPHRALEEKLFF
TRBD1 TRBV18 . CASSPPGDRGPDTQYF
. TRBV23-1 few CASSHPRVPEAFF
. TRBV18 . CASSPDEAYEQYF
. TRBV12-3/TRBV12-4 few CASSSRPSSGIGELFF
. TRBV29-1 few CSVGEGDGQRNTGELFF
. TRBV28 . CASRPLLWEATLNTEAFF
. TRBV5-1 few CASSWRGGSNTEAFF
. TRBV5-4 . CASSSDGLTEAFF
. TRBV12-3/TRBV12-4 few CASTGDPPETQYF
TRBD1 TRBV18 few CASLRTGGYGYTF
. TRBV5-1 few CASSLGGRDYTF
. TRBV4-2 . CASSQDRLGLTYEQYF
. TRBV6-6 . CASRRWGDTEAFF
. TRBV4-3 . CASRHSQGEGTEAFF
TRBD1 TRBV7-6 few CASSSGQGKTGANVLTF
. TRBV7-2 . CASSPPPGAGDTQYF
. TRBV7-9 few CASSLSGSRGTQYF
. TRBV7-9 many CASSARDNSYEQYF
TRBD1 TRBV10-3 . CAISDQHRGLTEAFF
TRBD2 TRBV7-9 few CASSLARLAGGSTPVPAGELFF
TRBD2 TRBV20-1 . CSAASFGTSGNEQFF
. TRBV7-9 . CASRAPSDGELFF
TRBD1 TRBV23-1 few CASKIWDSPLEAFF
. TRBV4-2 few CASSQVRNGNTIYF
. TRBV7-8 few CASRPGAGSNQPQHF
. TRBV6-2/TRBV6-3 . CASSKPGFAGNEQFF
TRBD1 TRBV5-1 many CATSGTGNTGELFF
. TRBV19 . CASSIDRKYSNQPQHF
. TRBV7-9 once CASSLGRTRTLRNTIYF
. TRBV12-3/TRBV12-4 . CASSPKAGKLFF
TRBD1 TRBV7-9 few CASSGTGYTGELFF
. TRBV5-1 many CASSLGADLQPQHF
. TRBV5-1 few CASSPGAVSYEQYF
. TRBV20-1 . CSAHTGAGEIQYF
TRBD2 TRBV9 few CASSPRRGGWTGELFF
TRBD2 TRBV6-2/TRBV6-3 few CASSQLAGLPDTQYF